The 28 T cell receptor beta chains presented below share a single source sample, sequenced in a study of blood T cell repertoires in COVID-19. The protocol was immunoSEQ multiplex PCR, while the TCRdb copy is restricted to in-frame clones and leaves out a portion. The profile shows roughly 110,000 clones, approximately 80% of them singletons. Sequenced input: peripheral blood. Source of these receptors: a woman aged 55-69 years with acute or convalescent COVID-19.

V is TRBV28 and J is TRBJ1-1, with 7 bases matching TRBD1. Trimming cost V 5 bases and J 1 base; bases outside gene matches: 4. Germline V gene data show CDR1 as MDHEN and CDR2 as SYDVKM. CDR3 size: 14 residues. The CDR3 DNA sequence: TGTGCCAGCAGTCGACAGGGACAGAACACTGAAGCTTTCTTT. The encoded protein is CASSRQGQNTEAFF. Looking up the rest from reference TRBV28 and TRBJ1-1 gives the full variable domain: DVKVTQSSRYLVKRTGEKVFLECVQDMDHENMFWYRQDPGLGLRLIYFSYDVKMKEKGDIPEGYSVSREKKERFSLILESASTNQTSMYLCASSRQGQNTEAFFGQGTRLTVV.

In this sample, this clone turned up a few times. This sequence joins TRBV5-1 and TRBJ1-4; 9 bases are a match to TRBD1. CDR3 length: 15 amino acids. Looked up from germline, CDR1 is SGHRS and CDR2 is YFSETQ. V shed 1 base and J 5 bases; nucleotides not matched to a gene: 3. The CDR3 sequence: CASSLWGQGNEKLFF. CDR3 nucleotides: TGCGCCAGCAGCTTGTGGGGACAGGGAAATGAAAAACTGTTTTTT.

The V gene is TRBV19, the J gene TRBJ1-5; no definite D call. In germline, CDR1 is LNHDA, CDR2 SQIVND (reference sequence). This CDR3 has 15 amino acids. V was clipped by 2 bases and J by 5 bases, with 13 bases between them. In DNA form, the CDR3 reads TGTGCCAGTAGTATAACCGTCGCGGGAGATCAGCCCCAGCATTTT. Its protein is CASSITVAGDQPQHF.

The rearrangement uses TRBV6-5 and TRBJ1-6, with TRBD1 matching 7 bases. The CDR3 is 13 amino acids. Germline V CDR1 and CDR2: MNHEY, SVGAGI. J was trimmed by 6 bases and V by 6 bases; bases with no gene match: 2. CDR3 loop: CASSRDSNSPLHF. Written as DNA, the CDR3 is TGTGCCAGCAGCAGGGACAGTAATTCACCCCTCCACTTT.

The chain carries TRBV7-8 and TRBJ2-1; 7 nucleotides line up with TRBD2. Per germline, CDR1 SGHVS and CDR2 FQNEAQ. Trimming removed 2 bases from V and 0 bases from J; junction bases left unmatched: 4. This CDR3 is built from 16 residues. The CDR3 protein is CASSLLAGSSYNEQFF. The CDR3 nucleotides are TGTGCCAGCAGCTTATTAGCGGGCAGCTCCTACAATGAGCAGTTCTTC.

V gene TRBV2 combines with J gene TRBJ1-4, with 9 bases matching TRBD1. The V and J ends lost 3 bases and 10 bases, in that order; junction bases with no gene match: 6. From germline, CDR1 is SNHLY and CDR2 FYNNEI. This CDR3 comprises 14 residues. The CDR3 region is CASSDETGGVKLFF. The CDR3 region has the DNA TGTGCCAGCAGTGACGAGACAGGGGGAGTAAAACTGTTTTTT.

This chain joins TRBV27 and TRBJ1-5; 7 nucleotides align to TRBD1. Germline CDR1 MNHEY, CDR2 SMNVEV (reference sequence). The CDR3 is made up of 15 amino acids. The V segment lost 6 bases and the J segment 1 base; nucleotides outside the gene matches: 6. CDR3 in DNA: TGTGCCAGCAGGACTACAGGGGACAGCAATCAGCCCCAGCATTTT. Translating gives CASRTTGDSNQPQHF.

The CDR3 nucleotides are TGTGCCAGCAGCCCGGGTACCCTGAACACTGAAGCTTTCTTT. This translates into CASSPGTLNTEAFF. This chain links TRBV11-3 with TRBJ1-1; D is unclear. CDR3 length: 14 residues. The germline gives CDR1 SGHNT, CDR2 YENEEA. Trimming took 5 bases from V and 0 from J, leaving 10 bases between them.

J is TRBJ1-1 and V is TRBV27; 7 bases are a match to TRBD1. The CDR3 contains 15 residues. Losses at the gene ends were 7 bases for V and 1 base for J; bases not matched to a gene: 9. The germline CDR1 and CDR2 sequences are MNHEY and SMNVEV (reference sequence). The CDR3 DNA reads TGTGCCAGCAAAAGCTCTCGGACAGGGAACACTGAAGCTTTCTTT. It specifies CASKSSRTGNTEAFF.

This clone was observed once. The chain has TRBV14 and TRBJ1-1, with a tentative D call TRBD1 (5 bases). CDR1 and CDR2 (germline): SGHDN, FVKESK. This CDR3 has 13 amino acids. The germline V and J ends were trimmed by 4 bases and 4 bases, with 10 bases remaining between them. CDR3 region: CASSRERGTEAFF. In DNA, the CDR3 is TGTGCCAGCAGCCGCGAAAGGGGCACTGAAGCTTTCTTT.

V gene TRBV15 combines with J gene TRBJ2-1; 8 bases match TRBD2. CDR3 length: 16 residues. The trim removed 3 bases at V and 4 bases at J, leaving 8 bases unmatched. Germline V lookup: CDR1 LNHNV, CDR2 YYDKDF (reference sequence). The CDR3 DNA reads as TGTGCCACCAGCAGGGCCCCCCAGCGGGGGTACAATGAGCAGTTCTTC. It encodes CATSRAPQRGYNEQFF.

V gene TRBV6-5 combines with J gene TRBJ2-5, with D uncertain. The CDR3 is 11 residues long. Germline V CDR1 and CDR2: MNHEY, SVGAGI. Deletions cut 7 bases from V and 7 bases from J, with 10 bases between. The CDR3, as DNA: TGTGCCAGCAACGATCAGGTGACCCAGTACTTC. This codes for CASNDQVTQYF.

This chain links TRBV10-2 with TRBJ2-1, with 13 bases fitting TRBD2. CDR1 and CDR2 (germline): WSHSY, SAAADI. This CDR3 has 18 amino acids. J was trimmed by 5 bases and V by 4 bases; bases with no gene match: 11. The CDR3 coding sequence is TGCGCCAGCAGTGTTCGGACTAGCGGGAGTTCGTTCCACAATGAGCAGTTCTTC. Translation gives CASSVRTSGSSFHNEQFF.

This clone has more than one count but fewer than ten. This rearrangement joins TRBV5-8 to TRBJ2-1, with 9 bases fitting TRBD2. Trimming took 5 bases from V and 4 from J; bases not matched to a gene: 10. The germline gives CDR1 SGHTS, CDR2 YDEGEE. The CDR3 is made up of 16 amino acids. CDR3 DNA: TGTGCCAGCAGTTTACCCGGGACTAGCCCATACAATGAGCAGTTCTTC. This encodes CASSLPGTSPYNEQFF.

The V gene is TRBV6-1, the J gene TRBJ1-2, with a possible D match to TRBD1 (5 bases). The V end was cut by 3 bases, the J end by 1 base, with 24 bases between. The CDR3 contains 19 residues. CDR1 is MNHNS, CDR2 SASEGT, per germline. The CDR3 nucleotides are TGTGCCAGCAGTGACAACCGGTTCGGGGGTCCAGGGCATAACTATGGCTACACCTTC. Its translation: CASSDNRFGGPGHNYGYTF.

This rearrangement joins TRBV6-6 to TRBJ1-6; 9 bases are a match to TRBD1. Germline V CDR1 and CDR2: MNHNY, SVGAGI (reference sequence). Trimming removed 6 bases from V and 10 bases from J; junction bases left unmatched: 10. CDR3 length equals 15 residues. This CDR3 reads CASSDRDREGSPLHF. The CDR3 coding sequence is TGTGCCAGCAGCGACCGGGACAGGGAGGGATCACCCCTCCACTTT.

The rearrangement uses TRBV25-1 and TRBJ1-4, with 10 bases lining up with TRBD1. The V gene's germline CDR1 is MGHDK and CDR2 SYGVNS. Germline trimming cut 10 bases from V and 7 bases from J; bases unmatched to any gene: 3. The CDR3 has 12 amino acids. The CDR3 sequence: CATGTGAEKLFF. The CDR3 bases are TGTGCCACCGGGACAGGGGCTGAAAAACTGTTTTTT. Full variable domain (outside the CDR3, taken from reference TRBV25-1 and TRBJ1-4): EADIYQTPRYLVIGTGKKITLECSQTMGHDKMYWYQQDPGMELHLIHYSYGVNSTEKGDLSSESTVSRIRTEHFPLTLESARPSHTSQYLCATGTGAEKLFFGSGTQLSVL.

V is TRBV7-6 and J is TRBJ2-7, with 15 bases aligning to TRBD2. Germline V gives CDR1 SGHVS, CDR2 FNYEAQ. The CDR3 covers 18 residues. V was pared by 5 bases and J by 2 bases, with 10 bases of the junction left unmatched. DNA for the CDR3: TGTGCCAGCAGCATCCTTCCGGGGACTAGCGGGGGGACCTACGAGCAGTACTTC. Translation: CASSILPGTSGGTYEQYF.

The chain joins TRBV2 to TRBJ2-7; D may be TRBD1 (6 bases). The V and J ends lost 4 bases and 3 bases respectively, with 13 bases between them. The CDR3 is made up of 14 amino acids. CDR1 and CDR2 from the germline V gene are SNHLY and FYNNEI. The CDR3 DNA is TGTGCCAGCAGTGTTAGGGGGAATATCTACGAGCAGTACTTC. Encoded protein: CASSVRGNIYEQYF.

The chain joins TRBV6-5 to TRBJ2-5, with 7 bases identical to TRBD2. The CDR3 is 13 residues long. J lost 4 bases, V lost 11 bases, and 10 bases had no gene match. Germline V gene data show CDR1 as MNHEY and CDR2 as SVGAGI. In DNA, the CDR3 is TGTGCCGCACGGCGGGGGAGGGGAGAGACCCAGTACTTC. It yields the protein CAARRGRGETQYF.

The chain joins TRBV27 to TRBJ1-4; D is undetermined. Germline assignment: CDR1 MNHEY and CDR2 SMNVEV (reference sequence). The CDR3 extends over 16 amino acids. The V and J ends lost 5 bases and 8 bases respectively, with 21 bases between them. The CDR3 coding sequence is TGTGCCAGCAGTGAGGAAGGCACCCCGGGATGGGAAAAACTGTTTTTT. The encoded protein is CASSEEGTPGWEKLFF. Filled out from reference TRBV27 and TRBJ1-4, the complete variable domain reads EAQVTQNPRYLITVTGKKLTVTCSQNMNHEYMSWYRQDPGLGLRQIYYSMNVEVTDKGDVPEGYKVSRKEKRNFPLILESPSPNQTSLYFCASSEEGTPGWEKLFFGSGTQLSVL.

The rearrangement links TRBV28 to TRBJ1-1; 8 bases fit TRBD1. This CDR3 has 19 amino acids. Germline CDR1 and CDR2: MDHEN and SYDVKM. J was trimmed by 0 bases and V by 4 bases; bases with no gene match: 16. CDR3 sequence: CASSSGQGLDLSMNTEAFF. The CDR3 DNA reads TGTGCCAGCAGTTCCGGACAGGGTTTGGACCTTTCCATGAACACTGAAGCTTTCTTT.

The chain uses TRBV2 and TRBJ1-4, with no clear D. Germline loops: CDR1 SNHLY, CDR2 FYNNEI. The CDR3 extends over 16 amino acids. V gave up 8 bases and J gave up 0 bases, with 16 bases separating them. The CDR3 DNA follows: TGTGCCAGCGTCCCCCCTAGCAGGCCAACTAATGAAAAACTGTTTTTT. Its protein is CASVPPSRPTNEKLFF.

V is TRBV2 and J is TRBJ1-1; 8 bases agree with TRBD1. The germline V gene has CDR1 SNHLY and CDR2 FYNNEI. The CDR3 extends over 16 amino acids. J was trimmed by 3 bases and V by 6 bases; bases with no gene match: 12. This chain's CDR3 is CASRARQGPPYTEAFF. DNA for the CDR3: TGTGCCAGCAGGGCGAGACAGGGGCCCCCCTACACTGAAGCTTTCTTT. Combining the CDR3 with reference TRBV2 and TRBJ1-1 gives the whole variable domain EPEVTQTPSHQVTQMGQEVILRCVPISNHLYFYWYRQILGQKVEFLVSFYNNEISEKSEIFDDQFSVERPDGSNFTLKIRSTKLEDSAMYFCASRARQGPPYTEAFFGQGTRLTVV.

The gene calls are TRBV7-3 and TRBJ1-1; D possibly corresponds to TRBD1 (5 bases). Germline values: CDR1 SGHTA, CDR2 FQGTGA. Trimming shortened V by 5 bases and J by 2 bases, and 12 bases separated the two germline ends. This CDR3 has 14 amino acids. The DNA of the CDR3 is TGTGCCAGCAGCCTGACAGCAGTTAACACTGAAGCTTTCTTT. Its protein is CASSLTAVNTEAFF. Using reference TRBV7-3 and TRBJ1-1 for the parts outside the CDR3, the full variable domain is GAGVSQTPSNKVTEKGKYVELRCDPISGHTALYWYRQSLGQGPEFLIYFQGTGAADDSGLPNDRFFAVRPEGSVSTLKIQRTERGDSAVYLCASSLTAVNTEAFFGQGTRLTVV.

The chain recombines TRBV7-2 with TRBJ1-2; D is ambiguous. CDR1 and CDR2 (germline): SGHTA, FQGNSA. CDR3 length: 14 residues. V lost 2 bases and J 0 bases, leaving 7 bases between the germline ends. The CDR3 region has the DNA TGTGCCAGCAGCTTATTAACGGCTAACTATGGCTACACCTTC. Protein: CASSLLTANYGYTF. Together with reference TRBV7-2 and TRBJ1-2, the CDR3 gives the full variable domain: GAGVSQSPSNKVTEKGKDVELRCDPISGHTALYWYRQSLGQGLEFLIYFQGNSAPDKSGLPSDRFSAERTGGSVSTLTIQRTQQEDSAVYLCASSLLTANYGYTFGSGTRLTVV.

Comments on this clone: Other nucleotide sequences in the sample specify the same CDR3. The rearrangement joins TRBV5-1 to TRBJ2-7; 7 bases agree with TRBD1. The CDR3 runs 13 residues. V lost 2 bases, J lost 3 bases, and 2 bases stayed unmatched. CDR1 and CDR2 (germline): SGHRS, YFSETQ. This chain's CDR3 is CASSLDRVYEQYF. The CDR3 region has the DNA TGCGCCAGCAGCTTAGACAGGGTCTACGAGCAGTACTTC.

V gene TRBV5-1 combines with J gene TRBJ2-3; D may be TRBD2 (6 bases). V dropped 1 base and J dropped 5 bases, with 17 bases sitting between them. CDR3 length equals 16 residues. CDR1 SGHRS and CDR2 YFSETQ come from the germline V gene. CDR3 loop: CASSLSGGRGIDTQYF. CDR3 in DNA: TGCGCCAGCAGCTTGTCCGGGGGACGAGGAATAGATACGCAGTATTTT.